This TCR beta chain was sequenced for a study of blood T cells in healthy people across ages. Through a sample-barcoded 5' primer and a J-beta primer mix, a second PCR was run for roughly 7 to 11 cycles. TCRdb independently ran MiXCR on the 5' RACE reads; one entry per CDR3 protein. The sample consists of 780,000 or so distinct CDR3 sequences, about 25% of them appearing once. This clonotype was seen more than once but under ten times. The CDR3 runs to 16 residues. V shed 0 bases, J shed 3 bases, and the junction held 5 bases outside the gene matches. Germline assignment: CDR1 LGHNA and CDR2 YNFKEQ. The data also belong to a second study, concerning T cells of mothers and their children. That source notes: Sample barcodes and 2-4 random nucleotides were added by the M1S primer of the second PCR.

The V gene is TRBV4-2, the J gene TRBJ2-1; 7 bases are shared with TRBD2. The receptor was derived from a boy aged 5-17 years in good health. The material sequenced was blood. CDR3 DNA sequence: TGTGCCAGCAGCCAAGAAGGCGGGAGTCACTACAATGAGCAGTTCTTC. As protein: CASSQEGGSHYNEQFF.